This is a list of T cell receptor beta chains from one sample in a study of T cells after yellow fever vaccination. MiXCR, run by TCRdb on the 5' RACE reads, gives a single entry per CDR3 protein. The data contain 300,000 to 400,000 distinct CDR3 sequences, about 8.7% of them singletons. The input for sequencing was PBMCs, taken on the day of the first yellow fever vaccination. The receptors come from a man aged 18-30 years who received the YFV17D yellow fever vaccine. CDR3s include the opening cysteine and the closing phenylalanine or tryptophan. The order of the fields is D gene, J gene, clone size, V gene, CDR3 length, CDR3 DNA, CDR3 protein. D genes are given only for firm matches. Size values are once, few and many counts, or a class for expanded clones, and some rows have none.

. | TRBJ1-3 | few | TRBV6-5 | 12 | TGTGCCAGCAGGAATTCTGGAAACACCATATATTTT | CASRNSGNTIYF
. | TRBJ2-3 | few | TRBV20-1 | 15 | TGCAGTGCGCCTCCTAGCGACCTAGGCACAGATACGCAGTATTTT | CSAPPSDLGTDTQYF
TRBD2 | TRBJ2-2 | . | TRBV27 | 19 | TGTGCCAGCAGTTGGGTGGGCAGCGGGGAACCTTTGAACACCGGGGAGCTGTTTTTT | CASSWVGSGEPLNTGELFF
. | TRBJ2-7 | . | TRBV5-4 | 15 | TGTGCCAGCAGCTTCCGGGGAGGACCCTACTACGAGCAGTACTTC | CASSFRGGPYYEQYF
TRBD2 | TRBJ2-2 | many | TRBV5-1 | 16 | TGCGCCAGCAGCTTAAACGAAGGCGGGGGGTCCGGGGAGCTGTTTTTT | CASSLNEGGGSGELFF
TRBD2 | TRBJ2-5 | many | TRBV20-1 | 17 | TGCAGTGCTCGCAGACTAGCGGGGGGATTGGACGGAGAGACCCAGTACTTC | CSARRLAGGLDGETQYF
. | TRBJ1-5 | . | TRBV29-1 | 12 | TGCAGCGTTAGGGACAAAAATCAGCCCCAGCATTTT | CSVRDKNQPQHF
. | TRBJ2-3 | . | TRBV5-1 | 14 | TGCGCCAGCATTGAATCGGGGGCGTCAGATACGCAGTATTTT | CASIESGASDTQYF
. | TRBJ2-1 | . | TRBV7-7 | 13 | TGTGCTAGCAGCCCCGAAAGGGGCAATGAGCAGTTCTTC | CASSPERGNEQFF
TRBD1 | TRBJ2-7 | many | TRBV7-3 | 14 | TGTGCCAGCAGCTCAGGACAGGGGGCGCGGGAGCAGTACTTC | CASSSGQGAREQYF
. | TRBJ1-1 | . | TRBV5-1 | 14 | TGCGCCAGCAGCTTGTTAGTATCCGGTCAACAAGCTTTCTTT | CASSLLVSGQQAFF
. | TRBJ1-1 | many | TRBV6-2/TRBV6-3 | 14 | TGTGCCAGCAGCCATGCCTTGTTCAGAGGTGAAGCTTTCTTT | CASSHALFRGEAFF
TRBD1 | TRBJ2-2 | many | TRBV7-6 | 19 | TGTGCCAGCAGCCGCCCGCGATTAACCGACAGGGGTGGCACCGGGGAGCTGTTTTTT | CASSRPRLTDRGGTGELFF
TRBD2 | TRBJ2-1 | few | TRBV15 | 15 | TGTGCCACCAGCAGACTAGCGGGGGGATCCGATGAGCAGTTCTTC | CATSRLAGGSDEQFF
. | TRBJ2-2 | . | TRBV9 | 15 | TGTGCCAGCACACCAGCTGGGCGGGGCACCGGGGAGCTGTTTTTT | CASTPAGRGTGELFF
TRBD1 | TRBJ2-1 | . | TRBV11-1 | 14 | TGTGCCAGCAGCTCCCGGGACAGGGGGAATGAGCAGTTCTTC | CASSSRDRGNEQFF
TRBD1 | TRBJ1-2 | few | TRBV9 | 15 | TGTGCCAGCAGCGGGGGGACAGGACCAGTTTATGGCTACACCTTC | CASSGGTGPVYGYTF
. | TRBJ2-5 | . | TRBV20-1 | 14 | TGCAGTGCCCAACCTGAGACCGTCCGGGAGACCCAGTACTTC | CSAQPETVRETQYF
. | TRBJ1-1 | few | TRBV19 | 14 | TGTGCCAGCTCAACAAACGGGGGGGAGTTTACAGCTTTCTTT | CASSTNGGEFTAFF
TRBD1 | TRBJ1-1 | many | TRBV28 | 15 | TGTGCCAGCAGCACAGGGGGCGCCGAGAACACTGAAGCTTTCTTT | CASSTGGAENTEAFF
TRBD1 | TRBJ2-2 | few | TRBV12-3/TRBV12-4 | 15 | TGTGCCAGCAGTGGGGACAGAATGAACACCGGGGAGCTGTTTTTT | CASSGDRMNTGELFF
. | TRBJ1-1 | few | TRBV7-2 | 13 | TGTGCCAGCAGCTTAGTCCTGGAGGAGGAAGCTTTCTTT | CASSLVLEEEAFF
. | TRBJ1-5 | few | TRBV5-1 | 15 | TGCGCCAGCAGCTGGGAAGGCAGTTACAATCAGCCCCAGCATTTT | CASSWEGSYNQPQHF
TRBD2 | TRBJ2-5 | . | TRBV7-6 | 15 | TGTGCCAGCAGCCCCGCGGGGAGGGGAGAAGAGACCCAGTACTTC | CASSPAGRGEETQYF
. | TRBJ1-4 | few | TRBV7-9 | 17 | TGTGCCAGCAGCTTAGGTGCACAATCAAAGACGCGCGAAAAACTGTTTTTT | CASSLGAQSKTREKLFF
TRBD1 | TRBJ2-5 | many | TRBV5-1 | 14 | TGCGCCAGCGGACTGGGACAGAGCCAAGAGACCCAGTACTTC | CASGLGQSQETQYF
. | TRBJ1-2 | few | TRBV24-1 | 15 | TGTGCCACCAGTGATCCTTCCAGGGGTAGCTATGGCTACACCTTC | CATSDPSRGSYGYTF
TRBD2 | TRBJ2-5 | few | TRBV18 | 15 | TGTGCCAGCTCACCCCAGCGGGGGGGCCGAGAGACCCAGTACTTC | CASSPQRGGRETQYF
TRBD2 | TRBJ2-1 | once | TRBV3-1 | 16 | TGTGCCAGCAGCCGCCCACTAGCGGGGGGGCCTGGTGAGCAGTTCTTC | CASSRPLAGGPGEQFF
TRBD1 | TRBJ2-3 | few | TRBV9 | 14 | TGTGCCAGCAGCGTAAGGGGGCAGACAGATACGCAGTATTTT | CASSVRGQTDTQYF
. | TRBJ1-1 | . | TRBV4-3 | 14 | TGCGCCAGCAGCCAAGGTCCAGGGCGGACTGAAGCTTTCTTT | CASSQGPGRTEAFF
. | TRBJ1-1 | many | TRBV4-2 | 16 | TGTGCCAGCAGCCAAGGCCCCCCCCGGGACGGTAAAGAAGCTTTCTTT | CASSQGPPRDGKEAFF
. | TRBJ2-3 | few | TRBV25-1 | 12 | TGTGCCAGCAGGCACGGCACAGATACGCAGTATTTT | CASRHGTDTQYF